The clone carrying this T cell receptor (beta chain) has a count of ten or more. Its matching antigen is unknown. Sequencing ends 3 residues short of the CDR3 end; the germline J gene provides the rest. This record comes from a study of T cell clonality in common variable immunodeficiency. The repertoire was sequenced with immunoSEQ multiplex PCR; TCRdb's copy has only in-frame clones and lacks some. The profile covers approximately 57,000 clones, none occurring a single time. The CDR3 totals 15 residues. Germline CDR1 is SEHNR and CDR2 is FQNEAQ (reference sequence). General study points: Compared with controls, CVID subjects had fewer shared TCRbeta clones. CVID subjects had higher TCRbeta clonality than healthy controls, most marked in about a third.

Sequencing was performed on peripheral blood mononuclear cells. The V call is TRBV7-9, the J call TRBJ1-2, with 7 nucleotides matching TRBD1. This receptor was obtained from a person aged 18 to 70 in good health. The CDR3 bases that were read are TGTGCCAGCAGTGAACGGGGACAGCTACCCGGAGGC. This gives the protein CASSERGQLPGG. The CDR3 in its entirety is CASSERGQLPGGYTF.